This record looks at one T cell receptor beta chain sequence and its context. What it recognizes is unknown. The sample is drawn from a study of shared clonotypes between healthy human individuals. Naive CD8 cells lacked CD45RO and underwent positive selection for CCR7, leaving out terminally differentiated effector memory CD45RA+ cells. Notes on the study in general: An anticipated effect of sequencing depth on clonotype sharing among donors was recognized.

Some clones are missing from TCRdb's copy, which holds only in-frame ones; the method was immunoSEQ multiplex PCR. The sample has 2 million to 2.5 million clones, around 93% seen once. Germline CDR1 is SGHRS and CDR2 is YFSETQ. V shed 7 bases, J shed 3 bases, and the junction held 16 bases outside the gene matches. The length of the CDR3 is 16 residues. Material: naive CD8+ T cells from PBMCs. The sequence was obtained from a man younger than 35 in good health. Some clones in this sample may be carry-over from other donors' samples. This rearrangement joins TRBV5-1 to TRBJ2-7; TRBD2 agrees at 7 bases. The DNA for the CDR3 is TGCGCCAGCGGGGAGGGTCAAAGCGGGAAAGGCTACGAGCAGTACTTC. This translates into CASGEGQSGKGYEQYF.